Described below is a single T cell receptor beta chain sequence and its context. Its target is unknown. In the PCR, 60 Vbeta and 13 Jbeta primers were used. Here immunoSEQ multiplex PCR was the method, and the copy in TCRdb shows in-frame clones only, minus some. The data hold over 70,000 clones, with approximately 78% observed a single time. This entry comes from a study of cytomegalovirus exposure and HLA in healthy donors. General observations from the study: Presence/absence analyses treated sequencing depth as roughly uniform across donors. Reports showed the classifier diagnosing cytomegalovirus status with high specificity and sensitivity. CMV serostatus was the only recorded immune exposure for donors. Researchers reported in a later analysis that common viral pathogens appeared linked to several top clusters.

CDR3 size: 16 residues. With V trimmed by 6 bases and J by 4 bases, 9 bases remained unmatched. Looked up from germline, CDR1 is SEHNR and CDR2 is FQNEAQ (reference sequence). The TCR comes from a male donor in good health and CMV-seropositive. The chain joins TRBV7-9 to TRBJ2-6; 7 bases match TRBD1. The sample consisted of PBMCs. The CDR3 sequence is CASRSDRLKGANVLTF. CDR3 DNA: TGTGCCAGCAGATCGGACAGGCTTAAGGGGGCCAACGTCCTGACTTTC.